The 22 T cell receptor beta chains listed next were all sequenced from one sample in a study of blood T cell repertoires in COVID-19. Produced via immunoSEQ multiplex PCR; TCRdb's table is partial and in-frame only. The sample gives about 480,000 clones, approximately 90% of which show up once; 1.5% to 2% is in the top ten. The sample was PBMCs or T cells enriched from blood (not recorded which). Receptors were obtained from a woman aged 40-49 years who had recovered from COVID-19.

This clone was seen only a few times. The chain has TRBV5-1 and TRBJ1-1, with D perhaps TRBD1 (6 bases). CDR1 is SGHRS and CDR2 is YFSETQ in the germline V gene. The CDR3 sequence is 13 residues long. Trimming left V 4 bases short and J 7 bases short, with 14 bases between. The CDR3 protein is CASSMGQPFEAFF. Written as DNA, the CDR3 is TGCGCCAGCAGCATGGGACAACCCTTTGAAGCTTTCTTT.

This clone was seen only a few times. The chain employs TRBV24-1 and TRBJ1-1; D might be TRBD1 (6 bases). CDR1 and CDR2 from the germline V gene are KGHDR and SFDVKD. The V gene lost 2 bases and the J gene lost 11 bases, with 14 bases spanning the gap. CDR3 length equals 13 residues. The CDR3 spells CATSDSSGDNAFF. The CDR3 nucleotides are TGTGCCACCAGTGATTCCTCAGGGGACAACGCTTTCTTT.

V is TRBV11-3 and J is TRBJ2-7; D possibly corresponds to TRBD2 (6 bases). There are 15 residues in the CDR3. Trimming cost V 1 base and J 2 bases, with 12 bases left between them. The germline V gene encodes CDR1 SGHNT and CDR2 YENEEA. DNA for the CDR3: TGTGCCAGCAGCTTAGGTACTAGCAGGACCTACGAGCAGTACTTC. As protein: CASSLGTSRTYEQYF.

V and J are TRBV28 and TRBJ1-6; TRBD1 aligns across 10 bases. The trim removed 6 bases at V and 10 bases at J, leaving 6 bases unmatched. The CDR3 is 14 residues long. The V gene's germline CDR1 is MDHEN and CDR2 SYDVKM. CDR3 sequence: CASRTGTGVSPLHF. CDR3 in DNA: TGTGCCAGCAGGACCGGGACAGGGGTCTCACCCCTCCACTTT.

This rearrangement joins TRBV7-6 to TRBJ1-2; possibly TRBD1 for D (6 bases). V was shortened by 1 base and J by 5 bases, with 14 bases between the two germline ends. The CDR3 spans 15 residues. Germline CDR1 SGHVS, CDR2 FNYEAQ. The CDR3 DNA reads TGTGCCAGCAGCTTAGAGGGGGGGGCTCGTTATGGCTACACCTTC. Its translation is CASSLEGGARYGYTF.

V and J are TRBV11-2 and TRBJ2-3, with 9 bases that match TRBD2. In germline, CDR1 is SGHAT, CDR2 FQNNGV. The CDR3 totals 16 residues. Trimming removed 1 base from V and 2 bases from J; junction bases left unmatched: 4. This CDR3 reads CASSLVLAGFTDTQYF. Here the CDR3 DNA reads TGTGCCAGCAGCTTAGTCCTAGCGGGGTTCACAGATACGCAGTATTTT.

This clone was seen once. The genes are TRBV19 and TRBJ1-1; D remains unclear. The CDR3 is 14 residues long. Trimming left V 5 bases short and J 4 bases short, with 14 bases between. The germline gives CDR1 LNHDA, CDR2 SQIVND (reference sequence). In DNA form, the CDR3 reads TGTGCCAGTAGTCCGGGAGGGCCGAGCACTGAAGCTTTCTTT. This codes for CASSPGGPSTEAFF.

This chain connects TRBV18 to TRBJ1-1; D not resolved. V lost 3 bases and J lost 2, with 13 bases in between. Per the germline V gene, CDR1 is KGHSH and CDR2 is LQKENI. This CDR3 is 15 amino acids long. The CDR3 coding sequence is TGTGCCAGCTCACCGCGGACGCGGGTAAACACTGAAGCTTTCTTT. Translating gives CASSPRTRVNTEAFF.

The chain is built from TRBV19 and TRBJ2-3; 7 nucleotides agree with TRBD2. The V gene's germline CDR1 is LNHDA and CDR2 SQIVND (reference sequence). With V trimmed by 10 bases and J by 2 bases, 15 bases remained unmatched. The length of the CDR3 is 16 residues. The DNA of the CDR3 is TGTGCCACCCAGTATAGGGCTAGCGGTACCACAGATACGCAGTATTTT. Its translation is CATQYRASGTTDTQYF.

The gene calls are TRBV6-2 or TRBV6-3 and TRBJ2-7; 8 bases are shared with TRBD1. Germline trimming cut 2 bases from V and 2 bases from J; bases unmatched to any gene: 5. CDR1 and CDR2 (germline): MNHEY, SVGEGT. This CDR3 is 15 amino acids long. The CDR3 DNA is TGTGCCAGCAGTTACGGACAGGGTACGACCTACGAGCAGTACTTC. Translated: CASSYGQGTTYEQYF.

The V and J genes are TRBV29-1 and TRBJ1-6, with 10 positions matching TRBD1. The germline gives CDR1 SQVTM, CDR2 ANQGSEA. V gave up 6 bases and J gave up 4 bases; unmatched junction bases: 3. The CDR3 is 14 amino acids. CDR3 nucleotides: TGCAGCGTCCGGGACAGGGGTTATAATTCACCCCTCCACTTT. Its protein product is CSVRDRGYNSPLHF.

The chain recombines TRBV25-1 with TRBJ1-6; 9 nucleotides agree with TRBD1. The CDR3 has 16 amino acids. Germline values: CDR1 MGHDK, CDR2 SYGVNS. V dropped 1 base and J dropped 8; count of bases not matched to a gene: 6. CDR3 region: CASSEWSGQGDSPLHF. CDR3 in DNA: TGTGCCAGCAGTGAATGGTCGGGACAGGGTGATTCACCCCTCCACTTT.

V is TRBV20-1 and J is TRBJ1-5; D call uncertain. Trimming pared 0 bases from V and 11 bases from J, leaving 8 bases between. Germline loops: CDR1 DFQATT, CDR2 SNEGSKA (reference sequence). There are 11 residues in the CDR3. In DNA form, the CDR3 reads TGCAGTGCTAGAGATCGTGTTTCCCAGCATTTT. Its translation is CSARDRVSQHF.

The chain recombines TRBV10-3 with TRBJ2-1, with TRBD2 matching over 9 bases. CDR1 and CDR2 (germline): ENHRY, SYGVKD. Trimming cost V 7 bases and J 3 bases; bases outside gene matches: 13. The CDR3 extends over 17 amino acids. The CDR3 loop is CAITLTPGGRDYNEQFF. DNA of the CDR3: TGTGCCATCACCCTGACCCCTGGCGGGAGGGACTACAATGAGCAGTTCTTC.

The rearrangement uses TRBV2 and TRBJ2-1, with 10 bases matching TRBD2. The CDR3 runs to 16 residues. CDR1 is SNHLY and CDR2 is FYNNEI in the germline V gene. V lost 2 bases and J lost 0; bases outside the gene matches: 1. The DNA of the CDR3 is TGTGCCAGCAGTGAATGGACTAGCGGCTCCTACAATGAGCAGTTCTTC. Translating gives CASSEWTSGSYNEQFF. Full variable domain (remainder filled in from reference TRBV2 and TRBJ2-1): EPEVTQTPSHQVTQMGQEVILRCVPISNHLYFYWYRQILGQKVEFLVSFYNNEISEKSEIFDDQFSVERPDGSNFTLKIRSTKLEDSAMYFCASSEWTSGSYNEQFFGPGTRLTVL.

The rearrangement uses TRBV19 and TRBJ1-5; 8 positions match TRBD1. With V trimmed by 5 bases and J by 1 base, 7 bases remained unmatched. This CDR3 is 16 amino acids long. Germline V gene lookup returns CDR1 LNHDA and CDR2 SQIVND (reference sequence). As DNA, the CDR3 is TGTGCCAGTAGTCTAAGGACAGGGATCAGCAATCAGCCCCAGCATTTT. This gives the protein CASSLRTGISNQPQHF.

The chain carries TRBV6-5 and TRBJ1-1, with 7 positions matching TRBD1. Germline V lookup: CDR1 MNHEY, CDR2 SVGAGI. Trimming took 0 bases from V and 6 from J; bases not matched to a gene: 7. The CDR3 has 15 amino acids. CDR3 sequence reads: CASSYSYQGGAEAFF. For the CDR3, the DNA is TGTGCCAGCAGTTACTCATATCAGGGGGGAGCTGAAGCTTTCTTT.

V gene TRBV7-6 combines with J gene TRBJ2-3; 8 bases line up with TRBD2. The CDR3 spans 16 residues. Germline CDR1 and CDR2: SGHVS and FNYEAQ. The V segment lost 4 bases and the J segment 4 bases; nucleotides outside the gene matches: 10. The CDR3 region has the DNA TGTGCCAGCAGCTCGAGGCAGCGGGAGTTGTCAGATACGCAGTATTTT. It yields the protein CASSSRQRELSDTQYF.

This chain uses TRBV27 with TRBJ2-7; D uncertain. CDR3 length: 13 residues. From germline, CDR1 is MNHEY and CDR2 SMNVEV (reference sequence). The V end was cut by 4 bases, the J end by 3 bases, with 10 bases between. The CDR3 nucleotides read TGTGCCAGCAGTTATTATAGTGACTACGAGCAGTACTTC. Residues: CASSYYSDYEQYF.

The rearrangement joins TRBV27 to TRBJ1-2, with 7 nucleotides matching TRBD1. J gave up 1 base and V 2 bases, and 10 bases lay outside the gene matches. This CDR3 region has 17 residues. Germline lookup yields CDR1 MNHEY and CDR2 SMNVEV (reference sequence). CDR3 nucleotide sequence: TGTGCCAGCAGTTTAACTCCTCCGGGACAGATTAACTATGGCTACACCTTC. It encodes CASSLTPPGQINYGYTF.

The rearrangement links TRBV5-4 to TRBJ2-3; TRBD2 aligns across 7 bases. In germline, CDR1 is SGHNT, CDR2 YYREEE (reference sequence). The CDR3 sequence is 17 residues long. Unmatched junction bases numbered 13, after V lost 4 bases and J lost 2 bases. The CDR3 reads CASSPGTIKLSTDTQYF. CDR3 sequence (DNA): TGTGCCAGCAGCCCTGGGACTATAAAGCTTTCCACAGATACGCAGTATTTT.

The genes are TRBV29-1 and TRBJ2-5; possible D gene TRBD2, 5 bases. With 8 bases removed from V and 4 bases from J, the gap between germline ends came to 14 bases. The V gene's germline CDR1 is SQVTM and CDR2 ANQGSEA. CDR3 length equals 12 residues. The CDR3: CSHDGMTETQYF. Written as DNA, the CDR3 is TGCAGCCACGACGGGATGACAGAGACCCAGTACTTC.